The 12 T cell receptor beta chains below come from one sample, sequenced in a study of OX40 agonist ivuxolimab in advanced cancers. This table comes from immunoSEQ multiplex PCR, and its TCRdb copy is limited to in-frame clones, with some not included. The sample records 46,000 or so clones, around 92% being singletons. Material: CD4+ or CD8+ T cells sorted from blood, obtained in a trial of the OX40 agonist ivuxolimab. Receptors were obtained from an adult with an advanced solid tumor such as melanoma, head and neck, liver or kidney cancer.

V is TRBV6-5 and J is TRBJ1-1; weak D call: TRBD1 (5 bases). V was pared by 6 bases and J by 2 bases, with 7 bases between. This CDR3 contains 12 residues. Per germline, CDR1 MNHEY and CDR2 SVGAGI. In nucleotides, the CDR3 is TGTGCCAGCAGAACAGGTAACACTGAAGCTTTCTTT. Protein product: CASRTGNTEAFF.

This chain uses TRBV11-3 with TRBJ1-4, with 7 bases lining up with TRBD1. Trimming took 5 bases from V and 5 from J; bases not matched to a gene: 14. The CDR3 consists of 17 residues. Germline CDR1 reads SGHNT; CDR2 reads YENEEA. The CDR3 DNA follows: TGTGCCAGCAGCCCAAGGGGCCCAGGGGGAATAAATGAAAAACTGTTTTTT. This encodes CASSPRGPGGINEKLFF.

V gene TRBV9 combines with J gene TRBJ1-2, with D perhaps TRBD1 (5 bases). The V gene's germline CDR1 is SGDLS and CDR2 YYNGEE. CDR3 size: 14 residues. Between the trimmed V and J ends, which lost 0 bases and 2 bases, there was a span of 8 bases. The CDR3 is CASSVGQGNYGYTF. In DNA, the CDR3 is TGTGCCAGCAGCGTAGGTCAGGGCAACTATGGCTACACCTTC.

This clone was observed once. V usage is TRBV4-3 and J usage is TRBJ1-5, with D possibly TRBD1 on 6 matching bases. Germline V CDR1 and CDR2: LGHNA, YSLEER. Trimming shortened V by 0 bases and J by 7 bases, and 13 bases separated the two germline ends. The length of the CDR3 is 15 residues. CDR3 in amino acids: CASSQDWDKGQPQHF. The CDR3, as DNA: TGCGCCAGCAGCCAAGATTGGGACAAAGGACAGCCCCAGCATTTT.

V and J are TRBV4-1 and TRBJ2-2; D uncertain. Trimming left V 4 bases short and J 5 bases short, with 5 bases between. The CDR3 spans 12 residues. CDR1 is MGHRA and CDR2 is YSYEKL in the germline V gene. Here the CDR3 reads CASSLRTGELFF. CDR3 in DNA: TGCGCCAGCAGCCTTCGGACCGGGGAGCTGTTTTTT.

A word on this clone: One junction end does not reproduce the germline sequence, and a read error may be involved. The chain uses TRBV9 and TRBJ2-1; D is unclear. Germline V gives CDR1 SGDLS, CDR2 YYNGEE. The CDR3 extends over 14 amino acids. The CDR3, as DNA: TGTGCCAGCAGCGTAGGCACCGAACAGCGACCCCCGGTCTTC. Its protein is CASSVGTEQRPPVF. The entire variable domain, with the rest obtained from reference TRBV9 and TRBJ2-1, is as follows: DSGVTQTPKHLITATGQRVTLRCSPRSGDLSVYWYQQSLDQGLQFLIQYYNGEERAKGNILERFSAQQFPDLHSELNLSSLELGDSALYFCASSVGTEQRPPVFGPGTRLTVL.

The chain carries TRBV6-5 and TRBJ2-3, with 9 bases lining up with TRBD1. V lost 2 bases, J lost 4 bases, and 4 bases stayed unmatched. CDR3 size: 15 residues. Germline-derived CDR1 and CDR2 are MNHEY and SVGAGI. In DNA, the CDR3 is TGTGCCAGCAGTTACGAACAGGGGGCACCAGATACGCAGTATTTT. Translating it yields CASSYEQGAPDTQYF.

The rearrangement joins TRBV14 to TRBJ2-1; TRBD1 agrees at 8 bases. This CDR3 is built from 16 residues. J gave up 9 bases and V 1 base, and 11 bases lay outside the gene matches. The germline V gene encodes CDR1 SGHDN and CDR2 FVKESK. CDR3 DNA: TGTGCCAGCAGCCAAGGAACTGGCCAGGGGGCATTTGAGCAGTTCTTC. The encoded protein is CASSQGTGQGAFEQFF.

Here the CDR3 reads CASSLGRGDIRNTGELFF. The CDR3 nucleotides are TGTGCCAGCAGCTTAGGCAGAGGGGACATTCGGAACACCGGGGAGCTGTTTTTT. The J gene is TRBJ2-2, the V gene TRBV7-2; possibly TRBD1 for D (6 bases). The CDR3 loop spans 18 amino acids. Germline CDR1 is SGHTA and CDR2 is FQGNSA. The germline V and J ends were trimmed by 1 base and 1 base, with 16 bases remaining between them.

V is TRBV7-9 and J is TRBJ2-7; 10 bases line up with TRBD2. CDR1 SEHNR and CDR2 FQNEAQ come from the germline V gene (reference sequence). The CDR3 length is 15 residues. J gave up 1 base and V 4 bases, and 4 bases lay outside the gene matches. CDR3 nucleotide sequence: TGTGCCAGCAGCTCCCCGACTAGCGGGTCCTACGAGCAGTACTTC. This codes for CASSSPTSGSYEQYF.

The chain combines TRBV30 with TRBJ2-7, with D hard to call. Trimming took off 0 bases at V and 2 bases at J, with 11 bases between the two ends. The CDR3 is made up of 14 amino acids. From germline, CDR1 is GTSNPN and CDR2 SVGIG (reference sequence). The CDR3 loop reads CAWSVTGPTYEQYF. The CDR3 region has the DNA TGTGCCTGGAGTGTGACCGGACCGACCTACGAGCAGTACTTC.

This chain joins TRBV4-1 and TRBJ2-3, with TRBD2 matching over 7 bases. J gave up 2 bases and V 0 bases, and 8 bases lay outside the gene matches. The length of the CDR3 is 17 residues. Germline V lookup: CDR1 MGHRA, CDR2 YSYEKL. As DNA, the CDR3 is TGCGCCAGCAGCCAAGACCCTAGCGGCCTACCCACAGATACGCAGTATTTT. It codes for CASSQDPSGLPTDTQYF.